This T cell receptor (beta chain) appears in the sequencing data of a study of shared clonotypes between healthy human individuals. With respect to this clone: Its antigen is unknown.

With CCR7-negative CD45RA+ TemRA cells, CD45RO+ cells were combined in CD8 memory. The assay was run at deep level. Measured with immunoSEQ multiplex PCR; TCRdb has only the in-frame clones, and not every one. The sample includes roughly 720,000 clones, around 91% of them seen just once. Overall study findings and caveats: On the whole, naive subsets had larger estimated richness than memory subsets had. A reduction in generation probabilities was seen for non-shared clonotypes relative to those shared by all four donors.

CDR1 LNHDA and CDR2 SQIVND come from the germline V gene (reference sequence). V was pared by 6 bases and J by 6 bases, with 12 bases of the junction left unmatched. CDR3 length: 15 amino acids. Input material: memory CD8+ T cells from PBMCs. Noted subset: CD45RO+ cells pooled with CCR7-negative TemRA cells. The TCR comes from a man in his late teens or twenties in good health. Some clones in this sample may be carry-over from other donors' samples. The V and J genes are TRBV19 and TRBJ1-1, with TRBD1 matching 8 bases. CDR3 sequence (DNA): TGTGCCAGTAGAAAAACCGTGGGACAGGTCGCTGAAGCTTTCTTT. Translating gives CASRKTVGQVAEAFF. The variable domain in full, completed from reference TRBV19 and TRBJ1-1, reads DGGITQSPKYLFRKEGQNVTLSCEQNLNHDAMYWYRQDPGQGLRLIYYSQIVNDFQKGDIAEGYSVSREKKESFPLTVTSAQKNPTAFYLCASRKTVGQVAEAFFGQGTRLTVV.